The clone carrying this T cell receptor beta chain showed up many times. What it binds is not known. TCRdb's copy holds only in-frame clones and misses some; the assay was immunoSEQ multiplex PCR. The table shows about 6,000 clones, with more than 20% occurring only once. Stated treatment: randomized to nivolumab then ipilimumab (arm A) or the reverse (arm B). The germline gives CDR1 SGDLS, CDR2 YYNGEE. V dropped 8 bases and J dropped 3 bases, with 15 bases sitting between them. The CDR3 totals 13 residues. The sample originates from a study of sequential checkpoint blockade in melanoma. Study-wide context: Patients were randomized 1:1 to nivolumab-then-ipilimumab or ipilimumab-then-nivolumab first-line. About two dozen patients had tumor biopsies before treatment and at week 13. Findings of the study overall: Rising tumor T-cell fraction and clonality meant about 30 times likelier benefit.

The chain links TRBV9 to TRBJ2-7; no firm D call. The sequenced sample was tumor tissue (inferred from file names), obtained from a patient given nivolumab and ipilimumab in sequence. The clonotype comes from a human donor with melanoma. This CDR3 is CASLVSPYYEQYF. The DNA of the CDR3 is TGTGCCAGTTTAGTATCCCCCTACTACGAGCAGTACTTC.